This TCR beta chain was recovered during a study of shared clonotypes between healthy human individuals. Study at large: Each donor had three CD4 naive, three CD4 memory, two CD8 naive and one CD8 memory plate. Points from the study as a whole: Clonotypes shared by all four sorted-subset donors had higher generation probabilities than non-shared clonotypes.

Note on this clone: Its antigen is unknown.

Germline CDR1 is MNHEY and CDR2 is SVGAGI. Between the trimmed V and J ends, which lost 4 bases and 7 bases, there was a span of 16 bases. The CDR3 totals 14 residues. Assay used: immunoSEQ multiplex PCR; TCRdb lists only in-frame clones, some missing. This sample has approximately 2.4 million clones, with approximately 94% found just once. What was sequenced was naive CD4+ T cells sorted from blood. Noted subset: CD45RA+ positively selected. The sequence came from a man aged 18 to 30 in good health. V is TRBV6-5 and J is TRBJ1-2; D perhaps matches TRBD1 (5 bases). The CDR3 reads CASSFGRVQGGYTF. In nucleotides, the CDR3 is TGTGCCAGCAGTTTTGGCAGGGTTCAGGGTGGCTACACCTTC.